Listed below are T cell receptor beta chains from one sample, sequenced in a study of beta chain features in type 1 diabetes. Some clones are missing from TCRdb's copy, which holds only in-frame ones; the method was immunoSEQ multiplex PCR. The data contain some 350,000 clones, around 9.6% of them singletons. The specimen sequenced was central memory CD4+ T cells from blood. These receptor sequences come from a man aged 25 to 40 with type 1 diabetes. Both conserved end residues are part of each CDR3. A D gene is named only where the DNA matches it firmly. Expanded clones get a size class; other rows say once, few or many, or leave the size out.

DNA: TGTGCCGGCACGGGGACTAGCGGCTACGAGCAGTACTTC
CDR3: CAGTGTSGYEQYF
size: -
J: TRBJ2-7
V: TRBV2
D: TRBD2

DNA: TGTGCCAGCAGCGTGGGCAGTAACTCTTACGAGCAGTACTTC
CDR3: CASSVGSNSYEQYF
size: -
J: TRBJ2-7
V: TRBV9
D: -

DNA: TGCGCCAGCAGTCAATCGGGGGGGACAGGGGGCGATGTAGTTGAAAAACTGTTTTTT
CDR3: CASSQSGGTGGDVVEKLFF
size: many
J: TRBJ1-4
V: TRBV23-1
D: TRBD1

DNA: TGTGCCAGCAGCCCAGGACTTGAGCGGAGCACAGATACGCAGTATTTT
CDR3: CASSPGLERSTDTQYF
size: few
J: TRBJ2-3
V: TRBV7-9
D: -

DNA: TGCAGCGTTGAAGAGGGGTCCTACAATGAGCAGTTCTTC
CDR3: CSVEEGSYNEQFF
size: -
J: TRBJ2-1
V: TRBV29-1
D: -

DNA: TGCGCCAGCAGCTCCGTAGGATTGGCCTCTGGGGCCAACGTCCTGACTTTC
CDR3: CASSSVGLASGANVLTF
size: -
J: TRBJ2-6
V: TRBV5-1
D: -

DNA: TGTGCCAGCAGGATCACCTCAGGCGGTTCCTACGAGCAGTACTTC
CDR3: CASRITSGGSYEQYF
size: few
J: TRBJ2-7
V: TRBV6-5
D: -

DNA: TGTGCAAGTCGCTTCCCCAAGAGGCCACAGCCCCAGCATTTT
CDR3: CASRFPKRPQPQHF
size: -
J: TRBJ1-5
V: TRBV12-2
D: -

DNA: TGTGCCAGCAGCTTATCCCTGACTCCGGCTGGTGGAAACACCATATATTTT
CDR3: CASSLSLTPAGGNTIYF
size: -
J: TRBJ1-3
V: TRBV7-8
D: -

DNA: TGTGCCAGCGCCTTGGGGCAGGGGGCCTATGGCTACACCTTC
CDR3: CASALGQGAYGYTF
size: -
J: TRBJ1-2
V: TRBV11-2
D: TRBD1